The present T cell receptor beta chain was sequenced within a study of shared clonotypes between healthy human individuals (dated by TCRdb to 2020 to 2022). The study in broad terms: The cohort included a few men and a couple of women between 18 and 49 years of age. Different laboratories and diverse techniques were used to prepare libraries and sequence TCR repertoires, to increase sequencing depth and limit assay-specific biases. Blood TCR repertoires of a handful of healthy adults were deeply sequenced to estimate repertoire size and the extent of clonotype sharing between individuals. For each donor, three plates each were used for CD4 naive and CD4 memory, two plates were used for CD8 naive, and one plate was used for CD8 memory. Leukapheresis yielded between about 0.9 and 9.5 billion PBMCs per donor.

Here is what the overall study found, with its caveats: Larger estimated clonotype richness was generally found for naive subsets than for memory subsets. When a handful of donors were compared, the shared fraction of clonotypes was about 5% for naive CD4, around 3.5% for naive CD8, 2.3% for memory CD4, and 0.35% to 0.5% for memory CD8. Incomplete sequencing was indicated by rarefaction of sorted-subset datasets, despite the large sequencing depth. Higher generation probabilities were observed for clonotypes shared by all four sorted-subset donors than for non-shared clonotypes. Because the study included a small number of donors, the genetic and exposure-history diversity represented was limited. Pairwise subsampling led to the expectation that sequencing depth would affect the degree of clonotype sharing among donors. Sampling was restricted to blood, and TCR repertoires in tissues likely differ from the TCR repertoires found in blood.

CD8 naive samples consisted of CD45RO-negative cells that were positively selected for CCR7, yielding a CD45RA+CCR7+ population without TemRA cells. Donors were healthy HIV-negative adults with no recently reported acute infections or vaccinations. All donors were Caucasian adults living in Nashville, Tennessee, USA. Blood was obtained by leukapheresis, after which PBMCs were separated by Ficoll-Histopaque density gradient centrifugation and cryopreserved in liquid nitrogen vapor phase. Analytical flow cytometry was used to check the purity and quantity of each magnetically sorted T cell population. Genomic DNA was isolated from every sorted fraction and measured by UV absorbance on a Nanodrop 2000c. This clone has just one count. The specificity of this receptor is unknown. No base quality information exists; no much larger clone differs at one position. Using the deep immunoSEQ assay, multiplex PCR amplified TCR CDR3 regions from genomic DNA. Extracted genomic DNA from each cell subset was distributed evenly across all wells of several immunoSEQ 96-well plates, and each plate was treated as a replicate. Each replicate PCR for sorted subsets received around 200 ng genomic DNA, equal to roughly 29,000 T cell genomes. The purified libraries were quantified using a Qubit 3.0 fluorometer, sized with a Bioanalyzer 2100, and then quantified again using the KAPA Library Quantification kit. Every immunoSEQ 96-well plate was sequenced on a separate single-read 150-cycle Illumina NextSeq 550 flow cell. Under the source paper's analysis protocol: Because the immunoSEQ output held only junctional sequences and lacked quality scores, the filtering could not match the filtering applied to full-length reads. To assign V/J genes and CDR3, sequences were annotated against IMGT germline references using PyIR, a Python wrapper for IgBLAST v1.9. Reads with weak V/J assignments (E-value above 1e-6), missing CDR3, stop codons, out-of-frame junctions, or ambiguous translated residues were removed. V3J clonotypes were defined as sequences sharing the same inferred V gene, J gene, and CDR3 amino acid sequence. Percentage overlap between repertoires was calculated by dividing the number of shared unique clonotypes by the size of the smaller repertoire. Richness of each repertoire was evaluated using RTK rarefaction, the Chao1 estimator, and Recon v2.1 estimates of unobserved clonotypes. Generation probabilities were computed with OLGA for all TCRbeta clonotypes obtained by the gDNA method from a few donors. The immuneACCESS repertoire file appears here via TCRdb, limited to in-frame rearrangements. These files lack a portion of the clones; in checked studies, under half of the deficit traces to unresolved V genes, and the cause of the others is not known. That table furnishes V, J and clone size, whereas the DNA furnished D and trimming. The sample data list 800,000 to 950,000 clones, and approximately 97% of these were observed just once. The top ten clonotypes cover 0.2% to 0.25% of the sample.

According to the germline V gene, CDR1 reads SGHRS and CDR2 reads YFSETQ. Cut back by 0 bases and 8 bases, the V and J ends lie 6 bases apart. From the cysteine up to the phenylalanine, the CDR3 has a length of 12 residues. The read is trimmed to its CDR3 DNA, 36 bases read in frame from base 1. This TCR came from a man aged 25 to 40 in good health. Sample: naive CD8+ T cells sorted from blood. What the cell subset or site label conveys for this sample: CD45RA+CCR7+. Recombination joined TRBV5-1 with TRBJ2-4, with no confidently assigned D gene. The CDR3 region has the sequence CASSLAGDIQYF. Read as DNA, the sequence is TGCGCCAGCAGCTTGGCTGGGGACATTCAGTACTTC.